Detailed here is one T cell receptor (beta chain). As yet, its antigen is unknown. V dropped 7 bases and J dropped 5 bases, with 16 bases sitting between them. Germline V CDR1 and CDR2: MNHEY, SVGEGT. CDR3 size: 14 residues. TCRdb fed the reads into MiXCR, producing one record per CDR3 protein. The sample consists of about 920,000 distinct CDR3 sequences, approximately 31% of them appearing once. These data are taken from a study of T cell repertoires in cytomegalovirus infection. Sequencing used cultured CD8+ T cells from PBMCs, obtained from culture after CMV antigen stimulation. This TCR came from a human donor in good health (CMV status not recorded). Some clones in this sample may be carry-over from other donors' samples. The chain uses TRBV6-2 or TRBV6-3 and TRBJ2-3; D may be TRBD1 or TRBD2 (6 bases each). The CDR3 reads CASTLRDIGDTQYF. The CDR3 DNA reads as TGTGCCAGCACCTTGCGGGACATAGGAGATACGCAGTATTTT.